The 28 T cell receptor beta chains listed next were all sequenced from one sample in a study of T cell responses to AZD1222 COVID-19 vaccine. The assay was immunoSEQ multiplex PCR, and TCRdb's table has in-frame clones only and misses some. The sample yields some 110,000 clones, 80% to 90% seen once. The sample consisted of peripheral blood, taken on day 0 of MenACWY control vaccination. Receptors originate from an adult in good health.

This clone has more than one count but fewer than ten. The J gene is TRBJ1-2, the V gene TRBV28, with D maybe TRBD1 (6 bases). From germline, CDR1 is MDHEN and CDR2 SYDVKM. V lost 6 bases and J 0 bases, leaving 17 bases between the germline ends. CDR3 size: 16 residues. The CDR3 nucleotides are TGTGCCAGCAGGAAAGGAGGGGGAGGAACTAACTATGGCTACACCTTC. Translated: CASRKGGGGTNYGYTF.

The chain employs TRBV6-1 and TRBJ1-4; the D gene is possibly TRBD1 (5 bases). Deletions cut 1 base from V and 4 bases from J, with 13 bases between. Per germline, CDR1 MNHNS and CDR2 SASEGT. The CDR3 consists of 16 residues. CDR3 loop: CASSEVVGGDNEKLFF. As DNA, the CDR3 is TGTGCCAGCAGTGAAGTTGTCGGGGGTGATAATGAAAAACTGTTTTTT.

The sample holds a few counts of this clone. The chain couples TRBV7-3 to TRBJ1-1; D remains ambiguous. Trimming cost V 5 bases and J 1 base, with 17 bases left between them. The CDR3 has 16 residues. Germline CDR1 SGHTA, CDR2 FQGTGA. The CDR3 region is CASSLRPGGKNTEAFF. The CDR3 DNA sequence: TGTGCCAGCAGCCTAAGACCCGGAGGGAAGAACACTGAAGCTTTCTTT. The whole variable domain, filled in from reference TRBV7-3 and TRBJ1-1, reads GAGVSQTPSNKVTEKGKYVELRCDPISGHTALYWYRQSLGQGPEFLIYFQGTGAADDSGLPNDRFFAVRPEGSVSTLKIQRTERGDSAVYLCASSLRPGGKNTEAFFGQGTRLTVV.

In nucleotides, the CDR3 is TGTGCCAGCAGCCAAAGACTAGCGGGGGGGCCGGGTGAGGAGACCCAGTACTTC. This sequence encodes CASSQRLAGGPGEETQYF. This chain links TRBV3-1 (or the pseudogene TRBV3-2) with TRBJ2-5; 14 nucleotides match TRBD2. V gave up 2 bases and J gave up 5 bases; unmatched junction bases: 10. This CDR3 is 18 amino acids long. Germline-derived CDR1 and CDR2 are LGHDT and YNNKEL (reference sequence).

The DNA for the CDR3 is TGTGCCAGCAGTGAGCTGGGCCGGGGTACTGAAGCTTTCTTT. Translation gives CASSELGRGTEAFF. This sequence joins TRBV2 and TRBJ1-1; D remains unclear. Per the germline V gene, CDR1 is SNHLY and CDR2 is FYNNEI. This CDR3 has 14 amino acids. Deletions cut 3 bases from V and 5 bases from J, with 13 bases between.

The chain joins TRBV5-6 to TRBJ2-1; 8 bases map to TRBD1. CDR3 length: 16 amino acids. V shed 3 bases and J 0 bases; nucleotides not matched to a gene: 5. Germline loops: CDR1 SGHDT, CDR2 YYEEEE. The CDR3 sequence: CASSSIQGASYNEQFF. CDR3 sequence (DNA): TGTGCCAGCAGCTCGATTCAGGGGGCCTCCTACAATGAGCAGTTCTTC.

The J gene is TRBJ2-1, the V gene TRBV4-2, with TRBD1 matching over 10 bases. After removal of 5 bases from V and 8 bases from J, the junction contained 12 bases not matched to a gene. This CDR3 has 16 amino acids. From germline, CDR1 is LGHNA and CDR2 YNFKEQ. The CDR3 DNA reads as TGTGCCAGCAGCGGCACGGGACAGGGGACTTTCCATGAGCAGTTCTTC. Its protein is CASSGTGQGTFHEQFF.

V gene TRBV29-1 combines with J gene TRBJ1-2; 8 bases are shared with TRBD1. CDR3 length: 15 residues. The junction had 11 bases not matched to a gene; V was cut back by 4 bases and J by 4 bases. The germline CDR1 and CDR2 sequences are SQVTM and ANQGSEA. The CDR3 is CSVGDRDRSGYGYTF. The CDR3 coding sequence is TGCAGCGTTGGAGACCGGGACAGGTCGGGCTATGGCTACACCTTC. The whole variable domain, filled in from reference TRBV29-1 and TRBJ1-2, reads SAVISQKPSRDICQRGTSLTIQCQVDSQVTMMFWYRQQPGQSLTLIATANQGSEATYESGFVIDKFPISRPNLTFSTLTVSNMSPEDSSIYLCSVGDRDRSGYGYTFGSGTRLTVV.

There are a few counts of this clone. The V and J genes are TRBV7-2 and TRBJ2-3; D may be TRBD1 (8 bases). CDR1 is SGHTA, CDR2 FQGNSA, per germline. V was trimmed by 3 bases and J by 5 bases, leaving 12 bases between them. The CDR3 is 14 amino acids. In DNA form, the CDR3 reads TGTGCCAGCAGCTTTAACAGGGGGGGAGATACGCAGTATTTT. It translates to CASSFNRGGDTQYF. The full variable domain, with the rest looked up from reference TRBV7-2 and TRBJ2-3, is GAGVSQSPSNKVTEKGKDVELRCDPISGHTALYWYRQSLGQGLEFLIYFQGNSAPDKSGLPSDRFSAERTGGSVSTLTIQRTQQEDSAVYLCASSFNRGGDTQYFGPGTRLTVL.

J is TRBJ2-7 and V is TRBV27; TRBD1 matches at 8 bases. The CDR3 extends over 15 amino acids. From germline, CDR1 is MNHEY and CDR2 SMNVEV (reference sequence). V was pared by 4 bases and J by 3 bases, with 8 bases of the junction left unmatched. This CDR3 is CASSSRTGRFYEQYF. The CDR3 DNA reads TGTGCCAGCAGTTCTCGGACAGGGAGGTTCTACGAGCAGTACTTC.

A remark on this clone: The same CDR3 arises from other DNA sequences in this sample as well. The chain links TRBV6-2 or TRBV6-3 to TRBJ2-5; D perhaps matches TRBD2 (5 bases). Germline V gives CDR1 MNHEY, CDR2 SVGEGT. CDR3 size: 12 residues. V was trimmed by 2 bases and J by 4 bases, leaving 5 bases between them. In nucleotides, the CDR3 is TGTGCCAGCAGTTACACTAGAGAGACCCAGTACTTC. Protein: CASSYTRETQYF.

The CDR3 spells CASSQGLTQYF. The CDR3 DNA follows: TGTGCCAGCAGCCAGGGACTAACGCAGTACTTC. The chain carries TRBV3-1 (or the pseudogene TRBV3-2) and TRBJ2-7; the match to TRBD2 covers 7 bases. Looked up from germline, CDR1 is LGHDT and CDR2 is YNNKEL (reference sequence). Trimming removed 3 bases from V and 9 bases from J; junction bases left unmatched: 2. CDR3 length: 11 residues.

The chain uses TRBV3-1 (or the pseudogene TRBV3-2) and TRBJ2-1; possibly TRBD1 for D (6 bases). Germline values: CDR1 LGHDT, CDR2 YNNKEL (reference sequence). The CDR3 is made up of 13 amino acids. The V end was cut by 2 bases, the J end by 10 bases, with 12 bases between. The CDR3 DNA sequence: TGTGCCAGCAGCCAAACAGGGCTAGGCGAGCAGTTCTTC. Its protein product is CASSQTGLGEQFF.

This clone was picked up a small number of times. V is TRBV6-5 and J is TRBJ2-5; D perhaps matches TRBD2 (7 bases). The CDR3 runs 14 residues. Germline V gene data show CDR1 as MNHEY and CDR2 as SVGAGI. The ends were cut back, 7 bases at V and 1 base at J, with 13 bases in the middle. CDR3 bases: TGTGCCAGCAATAAGGGGGGGCCCCAAGAGACCCAGTACTTC. Translated, it gives CASNKGGPQETQYF.

The V gene is TRBV24-1, the J gene TRBJ2-5; 9 bases match TRBD1. This CDR3 is 15 amino acids long. Trimming removed 3 bases from V and 4 bases from J; junction bases left unmatched: 5. CDR1 is KGHDR and CDR2 is SFDVKD in the germline V gene. The DNA for the CDR3 is TGTGCCACCAGTGATACCGGGACAGGGAGAGAGACCCAGTACTTC. Translating gives CATSDTGTGRETQYF.

V gene TRBV19 combines with J gene TRBJ1-2; 10 bases line up with TRBD1. V lost 3 bases, J lost 3 bases, and 1 base stayed unmatched. CDR1 and CDR2 (germline): LNHDA, SQIVND (reference sequence). The CDR3 consists of 14 residues. The CDR3 loop reads CASSMGTGDYGYTF. The CDR3 nucleotides read TGTGCCAGTAGTATGGGGACAGGGGACTATGGCTACACCTTC.

This rearrangement joins TRBV18 to TRBJ1-4; D not resolved. Trimming removed 3 bases from V and 7 bases from J, with 12 bases in between. The germline V gene has CDR1 KGHSH and CDR2 LQKENI. The CDR3 runs to 14 residues. CDR3 DNA: TGTGCCAGCTCACCCATAACGGGGAGTGAAAAACTGTTTTTT. Translation gives CASSPITGSEKLFF.

The CDR3 region has the DNA TGTGCCAGCAGTCTGGGACAGCCTCGCTTCTATGGCTACACCTTC. Translating it yields CASSLGQPRFYGYTF. The J gene is TRBJ1-2, the V gene TRBV6-5; 7 bases agree with TRBD1. This CDR3 spans 15 amino acids. Germline CDR1 is MNHEY and CDR2 is SVGAGI. Trimming took 5 bases from V and 4 from J; bases not matched to a gene: 10.

The genes are TRBV2 and TRBJ1-1; TRBD1 agrees at 9 bases. From germline, CDR1 is SNHLY and CDR2 FYNNEI. J was trimmed by 0 bases and V by 7 bases; bases with no gene match: 6. The CDR3 spans 15 residues. CDR3 residues: CASTGDRAMNTEAFF. In nucleotides, the CDR3 is TGTGCCAGCACCGGGGACAGGGCCATGAACACTGAAGCTTTCTTT.

This clone is a singleton in its sample. The chain couples TRBV7-9 to TRBJ2-3; D unclear. The germline V and J ends were trimmed by 1 base and 1 base, with 18 bases remaining between them. CDR3 size: 18 residues. Germline values: CDR1 SEHNR, CDR2 FQNEAQ (reference sequence). In nucleotides, the CDR3 is TGTGCCAGCAGCTTAGGACCTTGGGCAACCTGGGGCACAGATACGCAGTATTTT. Translating gives CASSLGPWATWGTDTQYF.

V is TRBV18 and J is TRBJ1-2; no clear D. Germline lookup yields CDR1 KGHSH and CDR2 LQKENI. The CDR3 runs to 15 residues. V lost 3 bases to trimming and J lost 8 bases, with 19 bases between them. CDR3 coding DNA: TGTGCCAGCTCACCGAGTACGATCCCCCTTGAGGGCTACACCTTC. This codes for CASSPSTIPLEGYTF.

The chain couples TRBV20-1 to TRBJ1-2, with TRBD1 matching over 8 bases. J gave up 7 bases and V 3 bases, and 10 bases lay outside the gene matches. The V gene's germline CDR1 is DFQATT and CDR2 SNEGSKA (reference sequence). This CDR3 has 14 amino acids. The CDR3: CSASVTGVGGGYTF. DNA of the CDR3: TGCAGTGCTAGTGTGACAGGGGTTGGTGGTGGCTACACCTTC.

This clone was counted between two and nine times. The rearrangement uses TRBV5-6 and TRBJ1-2, with TRBD1 matching 8 bases. The CDR3 has 15 amino acids. Germline CDR1 reads SGHDT; CDR2 reads YYEEEE. V was pared by 4 bases and J by 6 bases, with 11 bases of the junction left unmatched. Here the CDR3 DNA reads TGTGCCAGCAGCGACACGACAGGGGTAGGGAATGGCTACACCTTC. Encoded protein: CASSDTTGVGNGYTF.

The chain joins TRBV5-4 to TRBJ1-2; tentative D call: TRBD1 (5 bases). The CDR3 has 13 amino acids. Germline CDR1 is SGHNT and CDR2 is YYREEE (reference sequence). Trimming pared 5 bases from V and 6 bases from J, leaving 14 bases between. CDR3 amino acids: CASSSPQGDGYTF. CDR3 DNA: TGTGCCAGCAGTTCGCCCCAGGGAGATGGCTACACCTTC.

The chain uses TRBV6-1 and TRBJ1-6; 10 nucleotides match TRBD1. There are 15 residues in the CDR3. Germline trimming cut 5 bases from V and 9 bases from J; bases unmatched to any gene: 7. Looked up from germline, CDR1 is MNHNS and CDR2 is SASEGT. The CDR3 loop is CASSTGQGFGSPLHF. Here the CDR3 DNA reads TGTGCCAGCAGTACGGGACAGGGGTTTGGTTCACCCCTCCACTTT.

The chain links TRBV9 to TRBJ2-2, with D possibly TRBD2 on 5 matching bases. Looked up from germline, CDR1 is SGDLS and CDR2 is YYNGEE. This CDR3 has 13 residues. Trimming removed 7 bases at V and 6 bases at J, with 13 bases between. The CDR3 region is CASGEGLAGELFF. The DNA for the CDR3 is TGTGCCAGCGGAGAGGGTTTGGCCGGGGAGCTGTTTTTT.

The rearrangement links TRBV19 to TRBJ1-3; D is unclear. V lost 7 bases and J lost 0, with 7 bases in between. The CDR3 sequence is 13 residues long. In germline, CDR1 is LNHDA, CDR2 SQIVND (reference sequence). This chain's CDR3 is CASIRASGNTIYF. The CDR3 DNA reads TGTGCCAGTATCAGAGCCTCTGGAAACACCATATATTTT.

CDR3 amino acids: CASNPPEGYTEAFF. The CDR3 DNA is TGTGCCAGCAACCCCCCGGAAGGGTACACTGAAGCTTTCTTT. V gene TRBV6-5 combines with J gene TRBJ1-1; D remains unclear. This CDR3 is built from 14 residues. Germline assignment: CDR1 MNHEY and CDR2 SVGAGI. V lost 7 bases to trimming and J lost 3 bases, with 15 bases between them.